This T cell receptor (beta chain) was identified in a study of post-analysis software for immune sequencing data. Across the whole study: Relapsing-remitting, secondary progressive and progressive-relapsing courses of multiple sclerosis were included. Overall study results and limits: The five TRBV segments detected at higher frequency in patients than in controls included TRBV5-6, TRBV5-1 and TRBV20-1. F measure showed strong co-clustering of same-batch samples. Multiple sclerosis patients showed significantly lower normalized Chao1 diversity than controls did.

Trimming stripped 3 bases from V and 1 base from J, with 10 bases between. CDR3 length equals 14 residues. TCR beta cDNA libraries included unique molecular identifiers. Input of roughly 0.9 to 11 million T cells yielded 550,000 or so cDNA molecules. One entry per CDR3 protein, called by TCRdb with MiXCR from the PCR reads. Of hundreds of thousands of distinct CDR3 sequences listed, about 40% are singletons. This clonotype was picked up a small number of times. Its target is unknown. Input material: blood. This clonotype originated in a girl aged 10 to 17 with multiple sclerosis. This chain links TRBV12-3 or TRBV12-4 with TRBJ2-7; the D gene is possibly TRBD1 (6 bases). The CDR3 DNA reads as TGTGCCAGCAGTTTTACAGGGAGATCCTACGAGCAGTACTTC. Its translation is CASSFTGRSYEQYF.